Listed here are 15 T cell receptor beta chains from one sample, sequenced in a study of shared clonotypes between healthy human individuals. Using immunoSEQ multiplex PCR, the repertoire was profiled, and TCRdb retains in-frame clones only, with some absent. The repertoire has roughly 1,600,000 clones, approximately 98.5% of them found once; the top ten carry approximately 0.4%. Material: naive CD4+ T cells sorted from blood. Subset denoted: CD45RA+ positively selected. The receptors were sampled from a man aged 30 to 45 in good health.

This chain connects TRBV19 to TRBJ1-5; the D is unclear. CDR3 size: 13 residues. Per the germline V gene, CDR1 is LNHDA and CDR2 is SQIVND (reference sequence). V lost 5 bases to trimming and J lost 3 bases, with 8 bases between them. The DNA for the CDR3 is TGTGCCAGTAGTTTGACGGACAATCAGCCCCAGCATTTT. Protein: CASSLTDNQPQHF.

The rearrangement joins TRBV28 to TRBJ2-5; no firm D call. This CDR3 contains 12 residues. Trimming pared 5 bases from V and 5 bases from J, leaving 9 bases between. Germline V gene lookup returns CDR1 MDHEN and CDR2 SYDVKM. DNA for the CDR3: TGTGCCAGCAGTCTAGTCTATGAGACCCAGTACTTC. Protein: CASSLVYETQYF.

As for this clone: Other DNA sequences in the sample encode the same CDR3. The CDR3 spells CASSPRRGETQYF. The CDR3 DNA reads as TGTGCCAGCTCACCAAGGCGGGGGGAGACCCAGTACTTC. The gene calls are TRBV18 and TRBJ2-5; TRBD2 agrees at 7 bases. CDR1 and CDR2 (germline): KGHSH, LQKENI. The CDR3 sequence is 13 residues long. Unmatched junction bases numbered 2, after V lost 2 bases and J lost 5 bases.

The chain employs TRBV27 and TRBJ1-4; no reliable D call. In germline, CDR1 is MNHEY, CDR2 SMNVEV (reference sequence). The germline V and J ends were trimmed by 6 bases and 3 bases, with 14 bases remaining between them. This CDR3 comprises 15 residues. Here the CDR3 reads CASSRARAANEKLFF. The CDR3 DNA sequence: TGTGCCAGCAGCCGTGCGAGGGCGGCTAATGAAAAACTGTTTTTT.

The chain is built from TRBV19 and TRBJ2-7, with D perhaps TRBD1 (6 bases). V lost 3 bases to trimming and J lost 1 base, with 16 bases between them. This CDR3 spans 16 amino acids. Germline V gene lookup returns CDR1 LNHDA and CDR2 SQIVND (reference sequence). The chain's CDR3 is CASSIRTGSTSYEQYF. In DNA, the CDR3 is TGTGCCAGTAGTATCCGAACAGGGTCAACTTCCTACGAGCAGTACTTC.

The CDR3 nucleotides are TGCGCCAGCAGCCCCCCTCACGATAACAATGAGCAGTTCTTC. Protein sequence: CASSPPHDNNEQFF. This rearrangement joins TRBV5-1 to TRBJ2-1, with D uncertain. The CDR3 consists of 14 residues. Germline-derived CDR1 and CDR2 are SGHRS and YFSETQ. Trimming removed 4 bases from V and 5 bases from J, with 13 bases in between. Variable domain in full (rest from reference TRBV5-1 and TRBJ2-1): KAGVTQTPRYLIKTRGQQVTLSCSPISGHRSVSWYQQTPGQGLQFLFEYFSETQRNKGNFPGRFSGRQFSNSRSEMNVSTLELGDSALYLCASSPPHDNNEQFFGPGTRLTVL.

This clone showed up just a few times. The identical CDR3 is also encoded by other nucleotide sequences in the sample. V usage is TRBV29-1 and J usage is TRBJ2-5; D gene ambiguous. From germline, CDR1 is SQVTM and CDR2 ANQGSEA. V gave up 0 bases and J gave up 7 bases, with 0 bases separating them. The CDR3 contains 9 residues. The CDR3 sequence is CSVEETQYF. As DNA, the CDR3 is TGCAGCGTTGAAGAGACCCAGTACTTC.

The chain recombines TRBV11-2 with TRBJ1-5, with 7 nucleotides matching TRBD1. This CDR3 is 16 amino acids long. The trim removed 1 base at V and 3 bases at J, leaving 6 bases unmatched. In germline, CDR1 is SGHAT, CDR2 FQNNGV. For the CDR3, the DNA is TGTGCCAGCAGCTTAGGGGCAGGGGGAAACAATCAGCCCCAGCATTTT. Its protein is CASSLGAGGNNQPQHF.

The rearrangement uses TRBV7-9 and TRBJ1-5; no reliable D call. Trimming took off 1 base at V and 3 bases at J, with 7 bases between the two ends. The CDR3 extends over 14 amino acids. Germline lookup yields CDR1 SEHNR and CDR2 FQNEAQ (reference sequence). The CDR3 reads CASSLGGINQPQHF. CDR3 nucleotide sequence: TGTGCCAGCAGCTTAGGAGGGATCAATCAGCCCCAGCATTTT. The full variable domain, its missing parts supplied by reference TRBV7-9 and TRBJ1-5, is DTGVSQNPRHKITKRGQNVTFRCDPISEHNRLYWYRQTLGQGPEFLTYFQNEAQLEKSRLLSDRFSAERPKGSFSTLEIQRTEQGDSAMYLCASSLGGINQPQHFGDGTRLSIL.

The V and J genes are TRBV30 and TRBJ1-1, with D maybe TRBD1 (6 bases). The V gene's germline CDR1 is GTSNPN and CDR2 SVGIG (reference sequence). CDR3 length equals 13 residues. V dropped 8 bases and J dropped 11 bases, with 24 bases sitting between them. The CDR3 DNA follows: TGTGCCGGATCCGGGACACAAGACTCTCATGCTTTCTTT. It encodes CAGSGTQDSHAFF.

V usage is TRBV19 and J usage is TRBJ2-2; no firm D call. The germline gives CDR1 LNHDA, CDR2 SQIVND (reference sequence). The CDR3 covers 15 residues. Trimming removed 1 base from V and 2 bases from J, with 8 bases in between. The CDR3 sequence: CASSIATANTGELFF. In DNA form, the CDR3 reads TGTGCCAGTAGTATAGCGACCGCAAACACCGGGGAGCTGTTTTTT.

The chain uses TRBV5-1 and TRBJ2-1; D may be TRBD2 (7 bases). CDR3 length equals 15 residues. Germline CDR1 reads SGHRS; CDR2 reads YFSETQ. V lost 0 bases and J 12 bases, leaving 19 bases between the germline ends. This CDR3 is CASSLDTSEQGGQFF. CDR3 in DNA: TGCGCCAGCAGCTTGGATACTAGCGAACAGGGAGGGCAGTTCTTC.

CDR3 nucleotide sequence: TGTGCCAGTAGTATCGGTCTAGCGGGAGGGCATAGGGGCAATGAGCAGTTCTTC. This sequence encodes CASSIGLAGGHRGNEQFF. This sequence joins TRBV19 and TRBJ2-1, with 12 positions matching TRBD2. CDR1 is LNHDA, CDR2 SQIVND, per germline (reference sequence). The CDR3 has 18 residues. V shed 3 bases and J 6 bases; nucleotides not matched to a gene: 12.

The chain couples TRBV11-2 to TRBJ2-6; 12 nucleotides line up with TRBD1. The CDR3 contains 19 residues. J lost 4 bases, V lost 4 bases, and 11 bases had no gene match. The germline V gene encodes CDR1 SGHAT and CDR2 FQNNGV. For the CDR3, the DNA is TGTGCCAGCAGCTCGGTTAACCGGGACAGGGGGCTCGGGGCCAACGTCCTGACTTTC. Encoded protein: CASSSVNRDRGLGANVLTF.

The chain combines TRBV2 with TRBJ2-5, with 8 bases that match TRBD2. Germline V gene sequence: CDR1 SNHLY, CDR2 FYNNEI. V gave up 1 base and J gave up 5 bases; unmatched junction bases: 6. CDR3 length equals 15 residues. The CDR3: CASSEDSGGPETQYF. DNA for the CDR3: TGTGCCAGCAGTGAAGACTCGGGAGGGCCGGAGACCCAGTACTTC.